This is a list of T cell receptor beta chains from one sample in a study of blood T cell repertoires in COVID-19. The repertoire was sequenced with immunoSEQ multiplex PCR; TCRdb's copy has only in-frame clones and lacks some. The data show about 200,000 clones, 85% to 90% seen once. The sequenced sample was peripheral blood. The receptors here all came from a woman between 50 and 59 years old with acute or convalescent COVID-19. Both conserved end residues are part of each CDR3. D genes are given only for firm matches. Some rows mark clone size as missing; the rest say once, few, many or name a class of expanded clone.

clone size	D gene	V gene	J gene	CDR3 DNA	CDR3 protein
NA	NA	TRBV7-9	TRBJ1-4	TGTGCCAGCAGCTGGGGGCATGACTCCTCGGGTAATGAAAAACTGTTTTTT	CASSWGHDSSGNEKLFF
NA	NA	TRBV4-1	TRBJ2-5	TGCGCCAGCAGCCAAGGAATCGGGCAAGAGACCCAGTACTTC	CASSQGIGQETQYF
NA	TRBD1	TRBV11-2	TRBJ1-1	TGTGCCAGCAGCTTTAACCAGGGGGTTTATACTGAAGCTTTCTTT	CASSFNQGVYTEAFF
NA	NA	TRBV7-6	TRBJ2-1	TGTGCCAGCAGCTTAGCGCGGGGTACGACCAATGAGCAGTTCTTC	CASSLARGTTNEQFF
NA	NA	TRBV27	TRBJ1-2	TGTGCCAGCAGTTTAAGGCGGGAGAACTATGGCTACACCTTC	CASSLRRENYGYTF
NA	NA	TRBV11-3	TRBJ2-1	TGTGCCAGCAGCTTAGCGGGCTCCTACAATGAGCAGTTCTTC	CASSLAGSYNEQFF
NA	TRBD2	TRBV19	TRBJ2-3	TGTGCCAGTAGTATTTCACTAGCGGGAACCACAGATACGCAGTATTTT	CASSISLAGTTDTQYF
NA	NA	TRBV7-9	TRBJ2-3	TGTGCCAGCAGCCCCGGTCCTAGCACAGATACGCAGTATTTT	CASSPGPSTDTQYF
NA	TRBD1	TRBV28	TRBJ2-7	TGTGCCAGCAGGACAGGGGCGGACGAGCAGTACTTC	CASRTGADEQYF
NA	TRBD1	TRBV7-3	TRBJ2-1	TGTGCCAGCAGCTTGGGACAGGGGGGTGAGCAGTTCTTC	CASSLGQGGEQFF
NA	TRBD1	TRBV5-1	TRBJ2-3	TGCGCCAGCAGCTCCGACAGGGGGCGCGCAGATACGCAGTATTTT	CASSSDRGRADTQYF
NA	TRBD2	TRBV7-2	TRBJ2-5	TGTGCCAGCAGCCCTAGCGGGACTATCCAAGAGACCCAGTACTTC	CASSPSGTIQETQYF
NA	NA	TRBV6-5	TRBJ2-3	TGTGCCAGCAGTTACGGGACTGGATCCACAGATACGCAGTATTTT	CASSYGTGSTDTQYF
NA	NA	TRBV10-2	TRBJ1-5	TGCGCCAGCAGTGAGAGTTCGGTACCAGGTCAGCCCCAGCATTTT	CASSESSVPGQPQHF
NA	TRBD1	TRBV25-1	TRBJ1-1	TGTGCCAGCAGTGCCGGACAGGGGAACTCTGAAGCTTTCTTT	CASSAGQGNSEAFF
NA	NA	TRBV10-3	TRBJ1-6	TGTGCCTCGCAGGGCCCCTCCGGTTCACCCCTCCACTTT	CASQGPSGSPLHF
NA	TRBD2	TRBV7-2	TRBJ2-7	TGTGCCAGCAGCTTAGAGTGGACTAGCGGCGTGGGGCAGTACTTC	CASSLEWTSGVGQYF
NA	TRBD2	TRBV5-1	TRBJ2-1	TGCGCCAGCAGCTTGGGCGGGGGTTCATACAATGAGCAGTTCTTC	CASSLGGGSYNEQFF
NA	NA	TRBV14	TRBJ2-1	TGTGCCAGCAGCCAGGAAGACAGAGATCCCTACAATGAGCAGTTCTTC	CASSQEDRDPYNEQFF
NA	NA	TRBV19	TRBJ1-2	TGTGCCAGTAACCCCCGCAGGGAGGCCTATGGCTACACCTTC	CASNPRREAYGYTF
NA	NA	TRBV19	TRBJ1-2	TGTGCCAGTAGTGTAAACAGGGTTGATGGCTACACCTTC	CASSVNRVDGYTF
NA	TRBD2	TRBV6-2/TRBV6-3	TRBJ2-5	TGTGCCAGCAGTCGCCAACCGGGACTAGCGGGGAACCAAGAGACCCAGTACTTC	CASSRQPGLAGNQETQYF
NA	NA	TRBV23-1	TRBJ2-7	TGCGCCAGCAGTCAACGTCCGAGAACTAGATTTCCCTACGAGCAGTACTTC	CASSQRPRTRFPYEQYF
NA	TRBD2	TRBV11-2	TRBJ2-3	TGTGCCAGCAGCCTGGGGACGGCGGGAGGGGATACGCAGTATTTT	CASSLGTAGGDTQYF
NA	NA	TRBV7-9	TRBJ1-2	TGTGCCAGCAGCTTAGCCCCCCCTAGCTGGCAGAAAACCAACTATGGCTACACCTTC	CASSLAPPSWQKTNYGYTF
NA	NA	TRBV9	TRBJ2-1	TGTGCCAGCAGCACAAACGGGGGCTCCTACAATGAGCAGTTCTTC	CASSTNGGSYNEQFF
NA	NA	TRBV19	TRBJ1-6	TGTGCCAGTAGTCTACAGACAGGTCGTCCCAATTCACCCCTCCACTTT	CASSLQTGRPNSPLHF
NA	NA	TRBV14	TRBJ2-7	TGTGCCAGCAGCCATAGAGACAGTGACCCCCCTAACTCCTCCTACGAGCAGTACTTC	CASSHRDSDPPNSSYEQYF
NA	NA	TRBV10-3	TRBJ1-2	TGTGCCATCACCCAACAGGGAGCGGAAGCGTCATTCTATGGCTACACCTTC	CAITQQGAEASFYGYTF
NA	NA	TRBV29-1	TRBJ2-1	TGCAGCGTTGGGTCCCGGGGATCCTCCTACAATGAGCAGTTCTTC	CSVGSRGSSYNEQFF
few	NA	TRBV18	TRBJ2-7	TGTGCCAGCTCACACTCGGGTCATCCCTACGAGCAGTACTTC	CASSHSGHPYEQYF
NA	NA	TRBV7-8	TRBJ1-2	TGTGCCAGCAGCCTATTCCTCTATGGCTACACCTTC	CASSLFLYGYTF
NA	NA	TRBV27	TRBJ1-2	TGTGCCACCGCCGGATGGGGGGTCCCTAACTATGGCTACACCTTC	CATAGWGVPNYGYTF
few	NA	TRBV7-2	TRBJ2-7	TGTGCCAGCAGCTTAGACAGGTTTACCTACGAGCAGTACTTC	CASSLDRFTYEQYF
NA	TRBD1	TRBV5-5	TRBJ2-3	TGTGCCAGCAGCCGGGGACAGCGGACAGATACGCAGTATTTT	CASSRGQRTDTQYF
once	TRBD2	TRBV5-1	TRBJ2-3	TGCGCCAGCTGCCGCGGGGGAGAATCAGATACGCAGTATTTT	CASCRGGESDTQYF
NA	TRBD2	TRBV10-2	TRBJ2-3	TGCGCCAGCAGTGAAATAGCGGGGGGACTCACAGATACGCAGTATTTT	CASSEIAGGLTDTQYF
NA	TRBD2	TRBV30	TRBJ2-2	TGTGCCTGGAGTGTATACGGGAGGGCCGGTGACACCGGGGAGCTGTTTTTT	CAWSVYGRAGDTGELFF
NA	NA	TRBV6-5	TRBJ1-1	TGTGCCAGCAGCCCATGGGGCAACACTGAAGCTTTCTTT	CASSPWGNTEAFF
NA	TRBD2	TRBV19	TRBJ2-7	TGTGCCAGTAGTATGACTAGCGGGGGGCGGGAGCAGTACTTC	CASSMTSGGREQYF
once	NA	TRBV6-5	TRBJ1-1	TGTGCCAGCAGTTACTCAGCGGTGAACACTGAAGCTTTCTTT	CASSYSAVNTEAFF
NA	TRBD1	TRBV5-4	TRBJ1-4	TGTGCCAGCAGCACACAGGGGGTTGATAATGAAAAACTGTTTTTT	CASSTQGVDNEKLFF
NA	NA	TRBV4-1	TRBJ1-3	TGCGCCAGCAGCCAAGATGGCACAGGGTTCTCTGGAAACACCATATATTTT	CASSQDGTGFSGNTIYF
NA	NA	TRBV10-3	TRBJ2-1	TGTGCCATCAGTGAACGGAGCTCCTACAATGAGCAGTTCTTC	CAISERSSYNEQFF
NA	TRBD2	TRBV11-3	TRBJ2-3	TGTGCCAGCAGCCCGGGACTAGCGGACACAGATACGCAGTATTTT	CASSPGLADTDTQYF
NA	NA	TRBV30	TRBJ1-4	TGTGCCTGGCGACAGGCCTTTAATGAAAAACTGTTTTTT	CAWRQAFNEKLFF
NA	TRBD2	TRBV7-2	TRBJ2-1	TGTGCCAGCAGCTTTGCCTCTACTAGCGGATACAATGAGCAGTTCTTC	CASSFASTSGYNEQFF
few	NA	TRBV12-3/TRBV12-4	TRBJ2-7	TGTGCCAGCAGTCATAGAGTCTGGGAGCAGTACTTC	CASSHRVWEQYF
NA	TRBD2	TRBV27	TRBJ2-2	TGTGCCAGCGGAGGACTAGCTTCCGGGGAGCTGTTTTTT	CASGGLASGELFF
NA	NA	TRBV10-3	TRBJ1-6	TGTGCCATCAGTTACAGAGTCCAGGATTCACCCCTCCACTTT	CAISYRVQDSPLHF
NA	TRBD2	TRBV20-1	TRBJ2-5	TGCAGTGCCCGGGGGGAAGAGACCCAGTACTTC	CSARGEETQYF
once	NA	TRBV3-1/TRBV3-2	TRBJ1-4	TGTGCCAGCAGCCAAAACGTCGGTGAAAAACTGTTTTTT	CASSQNVGEKLFF
NA	NA	TRBV6-6	TRBJ2-2	TGTGCCAGCAGTGATCGGAGGGACACCGGGGAGCTGTTTTTT	CASSDRRDTGELFF
NA	NA	TRBV28	TRBJ1-4	TGTGCCAGCAGTTTATCTGGGGAGAGTGAAAAACTGTTTTTT	CASSLSGESEKLFF